A selection of T cell receptor beta chains follows, all from one sample in a study of beta chain features in type 1 diabetes. Assay: immunoSEQ multiplex PCR; the TCRdb copy retains only in-frame clones and omits some. Of 850,000 to 900,000 clones detected, about 17% appear once; the ten largest clones hold 0.023%. Input material: naive CD4+ T cells from blood. The receptors originated from a woman younger than 35 in good health. Both conserved end residues are part of each CDR3. The D gene is left open where the match is weak. Rows give clone size only sometimes, using once, few, many, or a class for an expanded clone.

length | J | D | size | V | CDR3 | DNA
15 | TRBJ2-5 | - | - | TRBV11-3 | CASSLEGREQETQYF | TGTGCCAGCAGCTTAGAGGGCAGAGAGCAAGAGACCCAGTACTTC
19 | TRBJ1-5 | TRBD1 | - | TRBV2 | CASSEYQQGAGRDNQPQHF | TGTGCCAGCAGTGAATACCAACAGGGGGCCGGTCGGGACAATCAGCCCCAGCATTTT
14 | TRBJ1-3 | TRBD1 | - | TRBV28 | CASTKGQGRNTIYF | TGTGCCAGCACTAAAGGACAGGGGAGAAACACCATATATTTT
14 | TRBJ1-2 | TRBD1 | - | TRBV6-6 | CASSRQGLTDGYTF | TGTGCCAGCAGTAGACAGGGCTTAACGGATGGCTACACCTTC
16 | TRBJ2-5 | - | - | TRBV5-4 | CASSLWVGSLMETQYF | TGTGCCAGCAGCCTTTGGGTCGGGTCCCTCATGGAGACCCAGTACTTC
13 | TRBJ2-4 | - | - | TRBV28 | CASSFAAKNIQYF | TGTGCCAGCAGTTTTGCAGCTAAAAACATTCAGTACTTC
14 | TRBJ2-3 | - | once | TRBV7-9 | CASSQEPEKYTQYF | TGCGCCAGCAGCCAAGAACCGGAGAAGTATACGCAGTATTTT
13 | TRBJ2-1 | - | few | TRBV29-1 | CSVGAGADFGQFF | TGCAGCGTTGGGGCGGGGGCTGACTTTGGGCAGTTCTTC
14 | TRBJ2-5 | TRBD1 | - | TRBV29-1 | CSVARQGAGETQYF | TGCAGCGTAGCACGACAGGGGGCCGGTGAGACCCAGTACTTC
16 | TRBJ2-2 | - | few | TRBV10-3 | CATQGPLGRNTGELFF | TGTGCCACCCAAGGACCGCTTGGGCGGAACACCGGGGAGCTGTTTTTT
15 | TRBJ2-7 | TRBD2 | few | TRBV5-1 | CASSSSGVSSYEQYF | TGCGCCAGCAGCAGTAGCGGGGTGAGCTCCTACGAGCAGTACTTC
12 | TRBJ1-4 | - | - | TRBV6-6 | CASSYGGGKLFF | TGTGCCAGCAGTTACGGGGGAGGAAAACTGTTTTTT
15 | TRBJ2-3 | - | - | TRBV2 | CASSYKRTRTDTQYF | TGTGCCAGCAGTTATAAGCGGACCCGCACAGATACGCAGTATTTT
15 | TRBJ2-1 | - | - | TRBV11-2 | CASSSIPSMANEQFF | TGTGCCAGCAGCTCTATTCCTAGCATGGCTAATGAGCAGTTCTTC
13 | TRBJ2-7 | - | - | TRBV7-8 | CASSRIAQGEQYF | TGTGCCAGCAGCCGAATAGCACAGGGCGAGCAGTACTTC
14 | TRBJ2-2 | - | few | TRBV6-5 | CASRNKWNTGELFF | TGTGCCAGCAGAAACAAGTGGAACACCGGGGAGCTGTTTTTT
15 | TRBJ2-7 | - | - | TRBV7-2 | CASSLAGRGSYEQYF | TGTGCCAGCAGCTTAGCGGGGCGGGGCTCCTACGAGCAGTACTTC
14 | TRBJ2-1 | - | - | TRBV5-1 | CASSLAGRGIEQFF | TGCGCCAGCAGCTTGGCCGGCAGAGGTATTGAGCAGTTCTTC
13 | TRBJ2-7 | - | - | TRBV15 | CATSRDRGYEQYF | TGTGCCACCAGCAGAGATAGAGGGTACGAGCAGTACTTC
14 | TRBJ2-5 | TRBD2 | few | TRBV5-4 | CASSTWPSGETQYF | TGTGCCAGCAGCACATGGCCTAGCGGGGAGACCCAGTACTTC
13 | TRBJ1-2 | - | - | TRBV7-9 | CASSPGANYGYTF | TGTGCCAGCAGCCCGGGAGCTAACTATGGCTACACCTTC
15 | TRBJ2-3 | TRBD2 | few | TRBV15 | CATSRPGGSADTQYF | TGTGCCACCAGCAGACCGGGCGGGAGCGCAGATACGCAGTATTTT
15 | TRBJ2-1 | - | - | TRBV4-3 | CASSQDGFGDNEQFF | TGCGCCAGCAGCCAAGATGGTTTTGGGGACAATGAGCAGTTCTTC
15 | TRBJ1-2 | - | - | TRBV5-4 | CASSLGRPTNYGYTF | TGTGCCAGCAGCTTGGGCAGGCCTACTAACTATGGCTACACCTTC
12 | TRBJ2-5 | - | - | TRBV5-4 | CASSLVGETQYF | TGTGCCAGCAGCTTAGTCGGAGAGACCCAGTACTTC
13 | TRBJ1-1 | - | few | TRBV19 | CASSISPRTEAFF | TGTGCCAGTAGTATATCCCCCAGGACTGAAGCTTTCTTT
12 | TRBJ1-2 | - | - | TRBV7-8 | CASSLNGYGYTF | TGTGCCAGCAGCTTAAACGGCTATGGCTACACCTTC
12 | TRBJ1-2 | - | few | TRBV19 | CASTPTLGGYTF | TGTGCCAGTACCCCAACACTCGGTGGCTACACCTTC
14 | TRBJ1-2 | - | few | TRBV27 | CASSSAGTIFGYTF | TGTGCCAGCAGTTCTGCAGGGACGATCTTTGGCTACACCTTC
15 | TRBJ2-4 | - | few | TRBV2 | CASRRENTPKNIQYF | TGTGCCAGCAGACGAGAGAACACCCCCAAAAACATTCAGTACTTC
16 | TRBJ1-1 | - | few | TRBV7-9 | CASSLEEWLMNTEAFF | TGTGCCAGCAGCTTAGAAGAGTGGCTTATGAACACTGAAGCTTTCTTT
14 | TRBJ2-5 | - | few | TRBV18 | CASSPPSRVETQYF | TGTGCCAGCTCACCACCAAGCAGGGTGGAGACCCAGTACTTC